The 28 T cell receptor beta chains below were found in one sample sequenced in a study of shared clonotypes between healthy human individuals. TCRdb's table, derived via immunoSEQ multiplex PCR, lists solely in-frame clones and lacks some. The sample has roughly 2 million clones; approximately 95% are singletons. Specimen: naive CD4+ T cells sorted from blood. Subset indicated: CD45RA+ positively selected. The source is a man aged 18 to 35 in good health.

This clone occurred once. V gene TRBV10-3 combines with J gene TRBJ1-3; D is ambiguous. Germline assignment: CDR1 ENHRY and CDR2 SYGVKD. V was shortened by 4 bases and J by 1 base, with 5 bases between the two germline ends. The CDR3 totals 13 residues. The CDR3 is CAISALSGNTIYF. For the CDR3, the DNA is TGTGCCATCAGTGCCCTGTCTGGAAACACCATATATTTT.

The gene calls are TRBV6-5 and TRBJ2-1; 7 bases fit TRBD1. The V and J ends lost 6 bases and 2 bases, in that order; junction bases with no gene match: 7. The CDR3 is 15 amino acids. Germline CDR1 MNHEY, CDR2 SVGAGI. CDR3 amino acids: CASSSGQVTYNEQFF. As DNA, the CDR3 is TGTGCCAGCAGCTCAGGACAGGTCACCTACAATGAGCAGTTCTTC.

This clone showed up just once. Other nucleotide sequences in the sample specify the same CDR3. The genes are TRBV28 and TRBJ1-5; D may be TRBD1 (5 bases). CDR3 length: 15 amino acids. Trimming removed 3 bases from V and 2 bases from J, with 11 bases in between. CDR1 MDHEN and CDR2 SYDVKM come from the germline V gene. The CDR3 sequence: CASSLGGIGNQPQHF. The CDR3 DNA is TGTGCCAGCAGTTTGGGGGGAATCGGCAATCAGCCCCAGCATTTT.

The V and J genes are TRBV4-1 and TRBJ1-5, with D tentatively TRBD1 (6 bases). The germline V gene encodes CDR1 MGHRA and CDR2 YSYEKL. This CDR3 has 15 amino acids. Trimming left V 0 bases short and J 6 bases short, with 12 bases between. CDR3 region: CASSQDPGGTQPQHF. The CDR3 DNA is TGCGCCAGCAGCCAAGATCCGGGGGGCACTCAGCCCCAGCATTTT.

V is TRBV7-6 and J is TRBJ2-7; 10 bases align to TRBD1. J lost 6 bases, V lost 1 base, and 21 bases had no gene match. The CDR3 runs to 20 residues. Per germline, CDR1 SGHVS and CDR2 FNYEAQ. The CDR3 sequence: CASSLGPQLGTGTGETEQYF. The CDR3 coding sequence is TGTGCCAGCAGCTTAGGGCCACAATTAGGGACCGGGACAGGGGAAACCGAGCAGTACTTC.

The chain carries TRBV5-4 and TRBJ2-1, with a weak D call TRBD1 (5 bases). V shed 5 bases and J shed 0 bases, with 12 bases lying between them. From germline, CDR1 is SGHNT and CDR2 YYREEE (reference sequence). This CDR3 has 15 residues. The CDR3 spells CASRTRDSSYNEQFF. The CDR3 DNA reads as TGTGCCAGCAGAACCAGAGACAGCTCCTACAATGAGCAGTTCTTC.

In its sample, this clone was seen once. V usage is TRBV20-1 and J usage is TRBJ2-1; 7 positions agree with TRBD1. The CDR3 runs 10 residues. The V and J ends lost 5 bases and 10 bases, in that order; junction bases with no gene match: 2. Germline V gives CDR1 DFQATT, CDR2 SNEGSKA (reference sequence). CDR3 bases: TGCAGTGCTGCACAGGGGGAGCAGTTCTTC. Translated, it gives CSAAQGEQFF.

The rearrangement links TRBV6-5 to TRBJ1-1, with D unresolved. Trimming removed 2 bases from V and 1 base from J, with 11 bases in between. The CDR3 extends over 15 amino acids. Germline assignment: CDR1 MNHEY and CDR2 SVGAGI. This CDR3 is CASSYVPPENTEAFF. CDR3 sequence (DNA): TGTGCCAGCAGTTACGTCCCCCCAGAGAACACTGAAGCTTTCTTT.

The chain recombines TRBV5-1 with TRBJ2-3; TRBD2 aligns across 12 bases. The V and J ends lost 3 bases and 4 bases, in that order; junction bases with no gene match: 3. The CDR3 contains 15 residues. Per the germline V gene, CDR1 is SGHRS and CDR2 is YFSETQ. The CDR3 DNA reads TGCGCCAGCAGCTACCGACTAGCGGGAGCAGATACGCAGTATTTT. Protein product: CASSYRLAGADTQYF.

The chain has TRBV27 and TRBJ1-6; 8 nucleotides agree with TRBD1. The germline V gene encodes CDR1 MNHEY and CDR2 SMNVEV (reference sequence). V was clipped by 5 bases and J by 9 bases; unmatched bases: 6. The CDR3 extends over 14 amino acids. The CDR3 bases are TGTGCCAGCAGTGGCGGGACAGGCGTTTCACCCCTCCACTTT. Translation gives CASSGGTGVSPLHF.

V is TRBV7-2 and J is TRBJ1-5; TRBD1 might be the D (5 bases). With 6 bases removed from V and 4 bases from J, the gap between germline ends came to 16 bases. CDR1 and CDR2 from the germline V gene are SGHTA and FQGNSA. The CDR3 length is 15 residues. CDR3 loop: CASRPGTGDNQPQHF. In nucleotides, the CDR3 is TGTGCCAGCAGGCCCGGGACGGGCGATAATCAGCCCCAGCATTTT.

The CDR3 protein is CASSSGEAEAFF. The CDR3 DNA reads TGTGCCAGCAGTTCAGGGGAAGCTGAAGCTTTCTTT. V gene TRBV6-6 combines with J gene TRBJ1-1; D may be TRBD1 (6 bases). The germline V gene encodes CDR1 MNHNY and CDR2 SVGAGI (reference sequence). The CDR3 extends over 12 amino acids. Trimming shortened V by 4 bases and J by 6 bases, and 9 bases separated the two germline ends.

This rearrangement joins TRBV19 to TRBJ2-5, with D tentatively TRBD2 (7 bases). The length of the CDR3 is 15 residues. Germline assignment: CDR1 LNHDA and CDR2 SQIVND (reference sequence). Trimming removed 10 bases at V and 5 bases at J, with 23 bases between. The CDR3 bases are TGTGCCACCCGAAGGGGGGGCAGGACGGAGGAGACCCAGTACTTC. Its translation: CATRRGGRTEETQYF.

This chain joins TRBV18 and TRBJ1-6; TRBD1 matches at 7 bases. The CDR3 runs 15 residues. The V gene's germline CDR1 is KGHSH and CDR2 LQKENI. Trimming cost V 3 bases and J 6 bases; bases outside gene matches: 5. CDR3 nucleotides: TGTGCCAGCTCACCCTCTGCAGGGGGTAATTCACCCCTCCACTTT. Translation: CASSPSAGGNSPLHF.

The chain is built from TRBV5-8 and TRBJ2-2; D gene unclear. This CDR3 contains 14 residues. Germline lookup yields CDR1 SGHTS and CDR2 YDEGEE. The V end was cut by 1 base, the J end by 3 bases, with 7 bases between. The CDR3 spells CASSLYRDTGELFF. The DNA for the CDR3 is TGTGCCAGCAGCTTGTATCGGGACACCGGGGAGCTGTTTTTT.

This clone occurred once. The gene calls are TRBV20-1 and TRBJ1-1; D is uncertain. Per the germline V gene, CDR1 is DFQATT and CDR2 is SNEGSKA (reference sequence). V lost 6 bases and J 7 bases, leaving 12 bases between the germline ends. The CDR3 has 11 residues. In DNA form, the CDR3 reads TGCAGTGCACCCCCCGGAGATGAAGCTTTCTTT. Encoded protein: CSAPPGDEAFF.

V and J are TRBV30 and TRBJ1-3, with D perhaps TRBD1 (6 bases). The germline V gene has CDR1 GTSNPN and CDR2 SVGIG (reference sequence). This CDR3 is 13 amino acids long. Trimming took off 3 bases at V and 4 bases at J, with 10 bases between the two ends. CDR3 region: CAWRGAGGNTIYF. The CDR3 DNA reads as TGTGCCTGGAGGGGGGCAGGGGGAAACACCATATATTTT.

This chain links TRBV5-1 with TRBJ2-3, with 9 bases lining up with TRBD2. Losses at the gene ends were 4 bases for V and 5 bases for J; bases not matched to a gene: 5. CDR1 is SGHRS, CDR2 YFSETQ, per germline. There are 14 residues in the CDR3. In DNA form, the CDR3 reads TGCGCCAGCAGCGGGACTAGCCGGGGAGATACGCAGTATTTT. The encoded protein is CASSGTSRGDTQYF.

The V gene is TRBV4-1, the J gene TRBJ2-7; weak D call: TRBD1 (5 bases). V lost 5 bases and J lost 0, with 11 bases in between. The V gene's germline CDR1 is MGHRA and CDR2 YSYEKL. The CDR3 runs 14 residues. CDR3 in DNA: TGCGCCAGCAGCATTACAGGTGGCTCCTACGAGCAGTACTTC. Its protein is CASSITGGSYEQYF.

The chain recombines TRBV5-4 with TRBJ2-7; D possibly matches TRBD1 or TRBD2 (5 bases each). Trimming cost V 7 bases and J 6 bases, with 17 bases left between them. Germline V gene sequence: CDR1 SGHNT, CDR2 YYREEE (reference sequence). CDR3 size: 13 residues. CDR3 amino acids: CASRGPDALEQYF. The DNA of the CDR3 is TGTGCCAGCCGGGGACCTGATGCTCTCGAGCAGTACTTC.

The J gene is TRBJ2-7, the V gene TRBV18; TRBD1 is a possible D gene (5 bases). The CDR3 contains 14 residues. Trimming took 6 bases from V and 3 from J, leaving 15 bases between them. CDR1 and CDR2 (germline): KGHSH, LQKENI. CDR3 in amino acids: CASSLQDSYYEQYF. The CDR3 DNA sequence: TGTGCCAGCTCCCTCCAAGACAGCTACTACGAGCAGTACTTC. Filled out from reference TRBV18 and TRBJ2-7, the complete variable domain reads NAGVMQNPRHLVRRRGQEARLRCSPMKGHSHVYWYRQLPEEGLKFMVYLQKENIIDESGMPKERFSAEFPKEGPSILRIQQVVRGDSAAYFCASSLQDSYYEQYFGPGTRLTVT.

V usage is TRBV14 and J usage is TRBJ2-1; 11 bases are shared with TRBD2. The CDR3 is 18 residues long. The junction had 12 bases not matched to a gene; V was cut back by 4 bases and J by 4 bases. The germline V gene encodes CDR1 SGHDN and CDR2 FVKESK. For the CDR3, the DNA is TGTGCCAGCAGCCCTAAGTATTTAGCGGGAGGGGGATACAATGAGCAGTTCTTC. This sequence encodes CASSPKYLAGGGYNEQFF. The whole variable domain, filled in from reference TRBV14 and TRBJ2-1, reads EAGVTQFPSHSVIEKGQTVTLRCDPISGHDNLYWYRRVMGKEIKFLLHFVKESKQDESGMPNNRFLAERTGGTYSTLKVQPAELEDSGVYFCASSPKYLAGGGYNEQFFGPGTRLTVL.

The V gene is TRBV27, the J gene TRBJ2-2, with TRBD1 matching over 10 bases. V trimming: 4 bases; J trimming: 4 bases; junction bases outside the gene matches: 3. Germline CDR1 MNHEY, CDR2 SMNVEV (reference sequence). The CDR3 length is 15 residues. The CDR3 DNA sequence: TGTGCCAGCAGTTACGGGACAGGGGCCACCGGGGAGCTGTTTTTT. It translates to CASSYGTGATGELFF.

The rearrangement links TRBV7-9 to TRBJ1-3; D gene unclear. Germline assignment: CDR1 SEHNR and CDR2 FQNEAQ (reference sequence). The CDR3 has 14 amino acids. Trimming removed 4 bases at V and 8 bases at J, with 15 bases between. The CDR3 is CASSSGAVPDTIYF. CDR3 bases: TGTGCCAGCAGCTCGGGCGCGGTTCCCGACACCATATATTTT.

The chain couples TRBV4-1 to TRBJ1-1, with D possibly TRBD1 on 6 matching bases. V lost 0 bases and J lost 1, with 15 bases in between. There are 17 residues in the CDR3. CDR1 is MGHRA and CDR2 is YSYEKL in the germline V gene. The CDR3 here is CASSQETRGPSNTEAFF. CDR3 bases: TGCGCCAGCAGCCAAGAGACGCGGGGGCCCTCGAACACTGAAGCTTTCTTT.

The CDR3 spells CASSRTGDRDEQFF. In DNA, the CDR3 is TGTGCCAGCAGCCGGACAGGGGATAGGGATGAGCAGTTCTTC. The chain links TRBV9 to TRBJ2-1; TRBD1 agrees at 9 bases. CDR1 and CDR2 from the germline V gene are SGDLS and YYNGEE. CDR3 length equals 14 residues. V shed 4 bases and J 8 bases; nucleotides not matched to a gene: 7.

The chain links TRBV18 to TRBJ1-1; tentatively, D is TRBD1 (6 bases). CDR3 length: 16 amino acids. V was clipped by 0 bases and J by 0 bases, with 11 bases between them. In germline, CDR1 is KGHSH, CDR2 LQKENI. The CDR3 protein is CASSPPARQVNTEAFF. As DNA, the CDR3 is TGTGCCAGCTCACCACCAGCTAGACAGGTGAACACTGAAGCTTTCTTT. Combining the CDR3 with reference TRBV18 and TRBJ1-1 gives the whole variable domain NAGVMQNPRHLVRRRGQEARLRCSPMKGHSHVYWYRQLPEEGLKFMVYLQKENIIDESGMPKERFSAEFPKEGPSILRIQQVVRGDSAAYFCASSPPARQVNTEAFFGQGTRLTVV.

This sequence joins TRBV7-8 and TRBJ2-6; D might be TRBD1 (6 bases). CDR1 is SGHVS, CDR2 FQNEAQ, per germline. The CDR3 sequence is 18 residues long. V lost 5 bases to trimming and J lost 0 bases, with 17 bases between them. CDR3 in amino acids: CASSSLQGPSSGANVLTF. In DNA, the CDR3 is TGTGCCAGCAGCAGCCTACAGGGCCCAAGCTCTGGGGCCAACGTCCTGACTTTC.